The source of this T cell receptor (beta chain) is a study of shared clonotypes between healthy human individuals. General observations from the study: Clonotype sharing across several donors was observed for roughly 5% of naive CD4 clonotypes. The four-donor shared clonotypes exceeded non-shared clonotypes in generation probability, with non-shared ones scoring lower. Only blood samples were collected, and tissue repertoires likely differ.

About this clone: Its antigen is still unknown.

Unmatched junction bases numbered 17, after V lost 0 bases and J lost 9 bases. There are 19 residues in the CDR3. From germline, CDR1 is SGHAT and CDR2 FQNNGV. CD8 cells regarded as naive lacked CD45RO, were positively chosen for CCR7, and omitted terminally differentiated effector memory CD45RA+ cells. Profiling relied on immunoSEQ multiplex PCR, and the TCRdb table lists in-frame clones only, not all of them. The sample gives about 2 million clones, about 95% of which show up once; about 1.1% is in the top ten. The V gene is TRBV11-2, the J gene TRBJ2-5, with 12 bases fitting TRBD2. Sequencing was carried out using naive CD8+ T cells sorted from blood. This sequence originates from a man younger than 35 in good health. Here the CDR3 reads CASSLDQGTSGGTSGAQYF. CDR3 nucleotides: TGTGCCAGCAGCTTAGATCAAGGAACTAGCGGGGGGACCTCAGGGGCCCAGTACTTC.